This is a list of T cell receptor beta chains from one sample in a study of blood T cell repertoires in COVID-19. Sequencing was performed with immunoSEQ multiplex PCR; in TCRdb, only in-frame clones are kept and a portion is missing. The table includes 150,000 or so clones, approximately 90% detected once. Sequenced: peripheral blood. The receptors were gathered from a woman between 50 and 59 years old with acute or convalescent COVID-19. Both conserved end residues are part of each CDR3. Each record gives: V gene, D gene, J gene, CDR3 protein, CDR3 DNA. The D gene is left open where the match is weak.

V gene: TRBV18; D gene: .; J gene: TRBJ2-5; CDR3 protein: CASSPSTRQETQYF; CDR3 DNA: TGTGCCAGCTCACCTTCGACAAGGCAAGAGACCCAGTACTTC
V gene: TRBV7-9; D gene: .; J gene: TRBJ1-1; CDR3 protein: CASSLREGSTEAFF; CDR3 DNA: TGTGCCAGCAGCTTGCGGGAGGGCAGCACTGAAGCTTTCTTT
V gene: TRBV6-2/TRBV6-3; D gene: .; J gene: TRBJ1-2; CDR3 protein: CASSYSTQTLYGYTF; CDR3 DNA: TGTGCCAGCAGTTACTCGACACAAACACTCTATGGCTACACCTTC
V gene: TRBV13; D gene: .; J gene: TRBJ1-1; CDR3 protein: CASSFPGQGIEAFF; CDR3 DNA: TGTGCCAGCAGCTTTCCAGGGCAGGGGATCGAAGCTTTCTTT
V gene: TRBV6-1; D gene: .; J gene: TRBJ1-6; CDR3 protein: CASSEGWGSAGSYNSPLHF; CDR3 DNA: TGTGCCAGCAGTGAAGGGTGGGGCTCGGCTGGCTCCTATAATTCACCCCTCCACTTT
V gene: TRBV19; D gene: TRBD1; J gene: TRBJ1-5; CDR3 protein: CASSIPGQPSSVYSNQPQHF; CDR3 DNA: TGTGCCAGTAGTATACCGGGACAGCCATCGTCCGTCTATAGCAATCAGCCCCAGCATTTT
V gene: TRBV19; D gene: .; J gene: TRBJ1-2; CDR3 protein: CASSIGGQNYGYTF; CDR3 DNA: TGTGCCAGTAGTATAGGTGGACAGAACTATGGCTACACCTTC
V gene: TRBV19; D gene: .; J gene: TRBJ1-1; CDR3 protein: CASSIRENTEAFF; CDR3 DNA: TGTGCCAGTAGTATTCGAGAGAACACTGAAGCTTTCTTT
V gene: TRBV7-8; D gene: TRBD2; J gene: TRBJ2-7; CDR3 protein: CASSLGTSGRGEQYF; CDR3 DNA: TGTGCCAGCAGCTTAGGCACTAGCGGGAGAGGCGAGCAGTACTTC
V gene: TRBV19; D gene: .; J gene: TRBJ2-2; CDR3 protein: CASRGTGPANTGELFF; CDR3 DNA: TGTGCCAGTAGGGGTACAGGGCCAGCGAACACCGGGGAGCTGTTTTTT
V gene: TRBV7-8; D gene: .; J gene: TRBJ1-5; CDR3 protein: CASSLDDSFNQPQHF; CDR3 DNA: TGTGCCAGCAGCTTAGATGACAGCTTCAATCAGCCCCAGCATTTT